This TCR beta chain was observed in a study of chemoradiotherapy in HPV16-positive cancers. The overall study: Functional T-cell assays on a couple of HPV16-positive patients' cells defined candidate HPV-specific clones and common TCR motifs. Study results and caveats: The functional HPV-specific definition rests on just a couple of HPV16-positive patients. Candidate HPV-specific clones and E7-related TCR motifs grew in tumor during treatment.

Libraries were prepared by immunoSEQ multiplex PCR; TCRdb keeps only in-frame clonotypes and omits some of them. The sample carries 11,000 or so clones, 65% to 80% recorded once. A note on this clone: Its antigen is still unknown.

Looked up from germline, CDR1 is SGHTA and CDR2 is FQGNSA. Trimming cost V 3 bases and J 4 bases, with 10 bases left between them. The CDR3 is made up of 14 amino acids. Over chemoradiotherapy, repertoires were sampled more than once. This chain connects TRBV7-2 to TRBJ2-4; D may be TRBD2 (6 bases). This TCR was sampled from a human donor with HPV-associated anogenital cancer. This sample was obtained from a patient who underwent chemoradiotherapy. CDR3 loop: CASSLASEKNIQYF. The CDR3 bases are TGTGCCAGCAGCTTGGCTAGCGAGAAAAACATTCAGTACTTC.